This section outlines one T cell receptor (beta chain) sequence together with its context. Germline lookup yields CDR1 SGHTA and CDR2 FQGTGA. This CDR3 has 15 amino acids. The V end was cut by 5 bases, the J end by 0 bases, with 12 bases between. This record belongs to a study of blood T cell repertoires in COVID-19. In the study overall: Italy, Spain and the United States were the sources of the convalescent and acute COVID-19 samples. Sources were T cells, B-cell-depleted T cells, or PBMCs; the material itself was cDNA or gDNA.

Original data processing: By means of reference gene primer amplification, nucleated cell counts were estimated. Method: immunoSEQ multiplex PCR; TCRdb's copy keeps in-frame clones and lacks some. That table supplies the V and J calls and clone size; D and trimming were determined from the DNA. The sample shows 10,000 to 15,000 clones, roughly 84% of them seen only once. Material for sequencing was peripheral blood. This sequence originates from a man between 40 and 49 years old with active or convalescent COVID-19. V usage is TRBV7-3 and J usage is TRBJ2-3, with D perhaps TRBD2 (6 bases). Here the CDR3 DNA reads TGTGCCAGCAGCCCCCTTGGAGGGAGCACAGATACGCAGTATTTT. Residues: CASSPLGGSTDTQYF. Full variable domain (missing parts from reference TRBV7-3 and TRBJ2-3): GAGVSQTPSNKVTEKGKYVELRCDPISGHTALYWYRQSLGQGPEFLIYFQGTGAADDSGLPNDRFFAVRPEGSVSTLKIQRTERGDSAVYLCASSPLGGSTDTQYFGPGTRLTVL.